The clone carrying this TCR beta chain was picked up one time. This entry belongs to a study of blood T cells in healthy people across ages. The CDR3 has 14 residues. The V gene lost 7 bases and the J gene lost 4 bases, with 16 bases spanning the gap. Donor samples were obtained from healthy Caucasian individuals from Russia, aged roughly 6 to 95. Drawing of peripheral blood yielded roughly 9.3 milliliters from each donor. Primed by a sample-barcoded 5' primer and a J-beta primer mix, a second PCR proceeded for roughly 7 to 12 cycles. TCRdb ran MiXCR on the 5' RACE reads and lists one entry per CDR3 protein. The sample includes 500,000 to 650,000 distinct CDR3 sequences, about 26% of them seen just once. The same sample was also studied in work on T cells of mothers and their children. That source adds: The donors comprised more than 5 children and their three healthy Caucasian mothers.

Sequencing was done on a sample of blood. This receptor was taken from a boy between 2 and 15 years old in good health. The rearrangement uses TRBV12-3 or TRBV12-4 and TRBJ1-2; D gene uncertain. In nucleotides, the CDR3 is TGTGCCAGCACCCCACCGGGTACCTTCTATGGCTACACCTTC. Its translation: CASTPPGTFYGYTF.